The entry that follows covers one TCR beta chain sequence. The data were produced by immunoSEQ multiplex PCR, yet TCRdb's version contains in-frame clones alone and is incomplete. The table records 40,000 to 60,000 clones, under 95% of them present only once. The record originates from a study of T cell changes during pregnancy in multiple sclerosis. This TCR came from a female donor with multiple sclerosis, enrolled in a pregnancy study. The sequences come from CD8+ T cells from peripheral blood mononuclear cells, collected before pregnancy.

The CDR3 nucleotides are TGTGCCAGCAGCTTAGCGTTGGAGGGACTGGGCTACACCTTC. Its translation is CASSLALEGLGYTF. The chain links TRBV7-9 to TRBJ1-2; tentatively, D is TRBD1 (5 bases). Germline CDR1 SEHNR, CDR2 FQNEAQ (reference sequence). CDR3 size: 14 residues. V lost 0 bases, J lost 8 bases, and 13 bases lay in between. Full variable domain (outside the CDR3, taken from reference TRBV7-9 and TRBJ1-2): DTGVSQNPRHKITKRGQNVTFRCDPISEHNRLYWYRQTLGQGPEFLTYFQNEAQLEKSRLLSDRFSAERPKGSFSTLEIQRTEQGDSAMYLCASSLALEGLGYTFGSGTRLTVV.